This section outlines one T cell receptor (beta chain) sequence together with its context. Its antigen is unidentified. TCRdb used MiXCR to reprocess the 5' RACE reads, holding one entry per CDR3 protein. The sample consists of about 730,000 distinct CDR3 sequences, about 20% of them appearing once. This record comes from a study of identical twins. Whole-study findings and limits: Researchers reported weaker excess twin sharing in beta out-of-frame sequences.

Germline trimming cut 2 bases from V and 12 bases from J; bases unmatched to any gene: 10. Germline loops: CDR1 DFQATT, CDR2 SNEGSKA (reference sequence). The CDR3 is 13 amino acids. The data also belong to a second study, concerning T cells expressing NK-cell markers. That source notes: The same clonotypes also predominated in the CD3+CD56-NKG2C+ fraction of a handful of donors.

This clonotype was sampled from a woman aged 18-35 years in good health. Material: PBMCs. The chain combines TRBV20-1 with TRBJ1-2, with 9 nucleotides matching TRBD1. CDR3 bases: TGCAGTGCTAGACCTACAGGGGGCGGGGGTCACACCTTC. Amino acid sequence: CSARPTGGGGHTF.